The 21 T cell receptor beta chains in this list originate from one sample, sequenced in a study of blood T cell repertoires in COVID-19. Measured with immunoSEQ multiplex PCR; TCRdb has only the in-frame clones, and not every one. The sample holds tens of thousands of clones, approximately 80% seen once. Sequences were obtained from peripheral blood. The receptors were sampled from a woman between 65 and 79 years old with acute or convalescent COVID-19.

The chain joins TRBV19 to TRBJ2-2, with 8 bases aligning to TRBD1. This CDR3 is 14 amino acids long. V lost 3 bases, J lost 4 bases, and 1 base stayed unmatched. Germline values: CDR1 LNHDA, CDR2 SQIVND (reference sequence). In DNA, the CDR3 is TGTGCCAGTAGTATCGACAGGGGCACCGGGGAGCTGTTTTTT. Amino acids: CASSIDRGTGELFF.

The chain carries TRBV7-3 and TRBJ2-7, with 12 bases fitting TRBD2. CDR1 SGHTA and CDR2 FQGTGA come from the germline V gene. This CDR3 is built from 17 residues. J lost 2 bases, V lost 0 bases, and 5 bases had no gene match. The CDR3 protein is CASSLTERLAGAYEQYF. The CDR3, as DNA: TGTGCCAGCAGCTTAACCGAGCGACTAGCGGGGGCCTACGAGCAGTACTTC.

The chain joins TRBV3-1 (or the pseudogene TRBV3-2) to TRBJ2-7, with D perhaps TRBD2 (5 bases). Trimming cost V 0 bases and J 0 bases, with 18 bases left between them. Germline lookup yields CDR1 LGHDT and CDR2 YNNKEL (reference sequence). The CDR3 sequence is 18 residues long. The CDR3 nucleotides are TGTGCCAGCAGCCAAGATCTCAGCGGCAGTGGAAGCTCCTACGAGCAGTACTTC. It encodes CASSQDLSGSGSSYEQYF.

The chain couples TRBV5-8 to TRBJ2-2, with TRBD2 matching over 7 bases. Germline CDR1 SGHTS, CDR2 YDEGEE. The CDR3 has 18 residues. Losses at the gene ends were 1 base for V and 5 bases for J; bases not matched to a gene: 14. CDR3 protein: CASSLRIIYGGGTGELFF. CDR3 bases: TGTGCCAGCAGCTTGAGGATTATCTACGGGGGAGGGACCGGGGAGCTGTTTTTT.

The J gene is TRBJ1-3, the V gene TRBV7-9; D is unresolved. Germline V lookup: CDR1 SEHNR, CDR2 FQNEAQ (reference sequence). The length of the CDR3 is 14 residues. V was clipped by 5 bases and J by 3 bases, with 11 bases between them. The chain's CDR3 is CASSPGTGGNTIYF. CDR3 sequence (DNA): TGTGCCAGCAGCCCCGGTACGGGTGGAAACACCATATATTTT.

This chain links TRBV2 with TRBJ2-3, with TRBD2 matching 10 bases. The length of the CDR3 is 16 residues. V dropped 2 bases and J dropped 5; count of bases not matched to a gene: 7. CDR1 and CDR2 from the germline V gene are SNHLY and FYNNEI. The DNA of the CDR3 is TGTGCCAGCAGTGAACAAGCGGGGGGGCTAGGAGATACGCAGTATTTT. This gives the protein CASSEQAGGLGDTQYF.

V gene TRBV29-1 combines with J gene TRBJ1-4; D not certain. Trimming removed 6 bases from V and 0 bases from J, with 11 bases in between. The CDR3 length is 14 residues. CDR1 SQVTM and CDR2 ANQGSEA come from the germline V gene. The chain's CDR3 is CSVAPTATNEKLFF. CDR3 nucleotides: TGCAGCGTGGCCCCCACAGCAACTAATGAAAAACTGTTTTTT.

The genes are TRBV7-9 and TRBJ1-2; D call uncertain. Germline-derived CDR1 and CDR2 are SEHNR and FQNEAQ (reference sequence). V was shortened by 1 base and J by 4 bases, with 10 bases between the two germline ends. This CDR3 is built from 14 residues. CDR3 nucleotide sequence: TGTGCCAGCAGCTTAGGGCAGTCGTCCTATGGCTACACCTTC. Protein product: CASSLGQSSYGYTF.

The genes are TRBV9 and TRBJ1-2; 7 positions match TRBD1. CDR1 SGDLS and CDR2 YYNGEE come from the germline V gene. J lost 2 bases, V lost 3 bases, and 7 bases had no gene match. The length of the CDR3 is 15 residues. The CDR3 region is CASSAQTGLNYGYTF. The CDR3 DNA reads TGTGCCAGCAGCGCTCAGACAGGGCTCAACTATGGCTACACCTTC.

About this clone itself: One end of the junction is discordant with germline, which a read error may explain. The chain uses TRBV7-7 and TRBJ2-5; 10 positions match TRBD1. The CDR3 runs 15 residues. Germline CDR1 SSHAT, CDR2 FNYEAQ (reference sequence). The CDR3 DNA reads TGTGCTAGCAGCTTGGGGGACAGGGGAGGAGAGACCCAGTACTTC. Protein: CASSLGDRGGETQYF.

This clone has a handful of counts. The chain uses TRBV5-1 and TRBJ1-2; 8 bases are a match to TRBD1. The germline gives CDR1 SGHRS, CDR2 YFSETQ. CDR3 size: 15 residues. After removal of 0 bases from V and 2 bases from J, the junction contained 3 bases not matched to a gene. CDR3 bases: TGCGCCAGCAGCTTGGGGGCAGGGGGCAACTATGGCTACACCTTC. It specifies CASSLGAGGNYGYTF.

This chain connects TRBV10-3 to TRBJ2-5; 10 bases are shared with TRBD2. Germline trimming cut 5 bases from V and 3 bases from J; bases unmatched to any gene: 6. The CDR3 is made up of 15 amino acids. Germline lookup yields CDR1 ENHRY and CDR2 SYGVKD. CDR3 sequence: CAISPGLAEEETQYF. CDR3 nucleotides: TGTGCCATCAGTCCAGGACTAGCGGAGGAAGAGACCCAGTACTTC.

This chain links TRBV7-2 with TRBJ1-1, with no clear D. The CDR3 contains 13 residues. Trimming stripped 5 bases from V and 2 bases from J, with 9 bases between. Germline loops: CDR1 SGHTA, CDR2 FQGNSA. The CDR3 DNA reads TGTGCCAGCAGCCCCCCAAAAAACACTGAAGCTTTCTTT. Translated: CASSPPKNTEAFF.

The genes are TRBV24-1 and TRBJ1-4, with D possibly matching TRBD1 (5 bases). The V gene's germline CDR1 is KGHDR and CDR2 SFDVKD. V shed 4 bases and J shed 7 bases, with 12 bases lying between them. The CDR3 consists of 14 residues. The CDR3 here is CATSDPTDPEKLFF. In DNA, the CDR3 is TGTGCCACCAGTGACCCGACAGATCCTGAAAAACTGTTTTTT.

This clone was seen only once. The genes are TRBV7-2 and TRBJ1-2, with no clear D. Trimming shortened V by 1 base and J by 3 bases, and 12 bases separated the two germline ends. Germline-derived CDR1 and CDR2 are SGHTA and FQGNSA. This CDR3 has 15 residues. The DNA of the CDR3 is TGTGCCAGCAGCTTAGTTGAGGGTCTAGACTATGGCTACACCTTC. Its protein product is CASSLVEGLDYGYTF.

The chain couples TRBV19 to TRBJ1-1; D unclear. CDR3 length: 14 residues. Trimming took 5 bases from V and 1 from J, leaving 11 bases between them. Germline assignment: CDR1 LNHDA and CDR2 SQIVND (reference sequence). In nucleotides, the CDR3 is TGTGCCAGTAGTCCCTCTGTCGGGAACACTGAAGCTTTCTTT. Its translation: CASSPSVGNTEAFF.

The chain links TRBV29-1 to TRBJ1-2; no definite D call. This CDR3 region has 12 residues. CDR1 is SQVTM and CDR2 is ANQGSEA in the germline V gene. Between the trimmed V and J ends, which lost 6 bases and 0 bases, there was a span of 8 bases. CDR3 amino acids: CSVQTANYGYTF. The CDR3 DNA reads as TGCAGCGTGCAAACAGCTAACTATGGCTACACCTTC.

This chain uses TRBV12-3 or TRBV12-4 with TRBJ1-2; a weak D match, TRBD1 (6 bases). The CDR3 has 13 residues. The germline V and J ends were trimmed by 2 bases and 3 bases, with 7 bases remaining between them. CDR3 nucleotides: TGTGCCAGCAGTTTAAGACAGGACTATGGCTACACCTTC. Encoded protein: CASSLRQDYGYTF.

This clone was counted a single time. This chain joins TRBV9 and TRBJ2-7; 10 bases line up with TRBD1. J lost 2 bases, V lost 3 bases, and 8 bases had no gene match. Germline V gene sequence: CDR1 SGDLS, CDR2 YYNGEE. The CDR3 runs 16 residues. The CDR3 DNA reads TGTGCCAGCAGCGCACGGACGGGACAGGGGACCTACGAGCAGTACTTC. Translation: CASSARTGQGTYEQYF.

J is TRBJ2-5 and V is TRBV9; TRBD2 matches 7 bases. The CDR3 loop spans 15 amino acids. Looked up from germline, CDR1 is SGDLS and CDR2 is YYNGEE. V was pared by 4 bases and J by 0 bases, with 6 bases of the junction left unmatched. The CDR3 sequence is CASSPGGLHQETQYF. For the CDR3, the DNA is TGTGCCAGCAGCCCGGGGGGACTTCACCAAGAGACCCAGTACTTC.

The J gene is TRBJ1-2, the V gene TRBV19, with 8 positions matching TRBD1. The CDR3 extends over 14 amino acids. From germline, CDR1 is LNHDA and CDR2 SQIVND (reference sequence). V was clipped by 6 bases and J by 0 bases; unmatched bases: 3. This CDR3 reads CASRGTGSNYGYTF. CDR3 nucleotide sequence: TGTGCCAGTAGAGGGACAGGATCTAACTATGGCTACACCTTC.